This TCR beta chain originates from a study of blood T cell repertoires in COVID-19. Study information: Collection of acute and convalescent COVID-19 samples took place in the United States, Italy and Spain. T cells, B-cell-depleted T cells, or PBMCs provided the cDNA or gDNA that served as material.

Sequenced by immunoSEQ multiplex PCR; TCRdb stores in-frame clones only, minus some. Counted here are around 250,000 clones, around 83% occurring once; the ten biggest clones make up around 6%. The CDR3 spans 15 residues. V was shortened by 7 bases and J by 6 bases, with 20 bases between the two germline ends. Germline assignment: CDR1 SGHRS and CDR2 YFSETQ. The TCR comes from a man of 80 years or more with acute or convalescent COVID-19. The sample was peripheral blood. This chain links TRBV5-1 with TRBJ2-1; the D gene is possibly TRBD1 (6 bases). This CDR3 reads CASGFRQGLINEQFF. CDR3 DNA: TGCGCCAGCGGATTTCGGCAGGGGTTGATCAATGAGCAGTTCTTC. The variable domain in full, with the rest retrieved from reference TRBV5-1 and TRBJ2-1, is KAGVTQTPRYLIKTRGQQVTLSCSPISGHRSVSWYQQTPGQGLQFLFEYFSETQRNKGNFPGRFSGRQFSNSRSEMNVSTLELGDSALYLCASGFRQGLINEQFFGPGTRLTVL.